This TCR beta chain was documented in a study of human T cells and chemical hapten exposure. Overall study context: In the roughly 25-week study, patients were dosed weekly with diphenylcyclopropenone on the scalp throughout.

At least ten counts were recorded for this clonotype. The antigen remains undetermined. Time point defined: pre-sensitization, week 0. Treatment: therapeutic diphenylcyclopropenone sensitization with weekly scalp DPC. This CDR3 spans 16 amino acids. Trimming removed 4 bases from V and 7 bases from J; junction bases left unmatched: 12. Germline V gives CDR1 SGHRS, CDR2 YFSETQ. Study findings and constraints: Expanded TCR sets contained significantly more large CDR3 similarity clusters than controls. PT1 expanded TCR numbers rose with patch test score.

TCRdb re-derived calls from the RACE reads in MiXCR, one entry per CDR3 protein. Here the sample spans under 100,000 distinct CDR3 sequences, 8.5% being singletons. Sequenced material: whole blood, taken in connection with sensitization to the hapten diphenylcyclopropenone (DPC). The J gene is TRBJ2-4, the V gene TRBV5-1; 9 positions match TRBD1. The clonotype was recovered from a man between 35 and 55 years old with alopecia areata. Some clones in this sample may be carry-over from other donors' samples. This chain's CDR3 is CASSLEDRGFSNIQYF. CDR3 nucleotides: TGCGCCAGCAGCCTAGAAGACAGGGGGTTTTCCAACATTCAGTACTTC. Together with reference TRBV5-1 and TRBJ2-4, the CDR3 gives the full variable domain: KAGVTQTPRYLIKTRGQQVTLSCSPISGHRSVSWYQQTPGQGLQFLFEYFSETQRNKGNFPGRFSGRQFSNSRSEMNVSTLELGDSALYLCASSLEDRGFSNIQYFGAGTRLSVL.